The 20 T cell receptor beta chains below come from one sample, sequenced in a study of blood T cell repertoires in COVID-19. The assay was immunoSEQ multiplex PCR, and TCRdb's table has in-frame clones only and misses some. The sample holds some 280,000 clones; about 88% are singletons and the top ten take about an eighth. Sequenced: peripheral blood. The receptors were sampled from a woman aged 55-69 years with acute or convalescent COVID-19.

The CDR3 DNA is TGTGCCAGCAGCCACTCGGAAGGACTAGCGGGAGATTACGAGCAGTACTTC. As protein: CASSHSEGLAGDYEQYF. The rearrangement joins TRBV9 to TRBJ2-7, with 13 bases lining up with TRBD2. The CDR3 length is 17 residues. The germline CDR1 and CDR2 sequences are SGDLS and YYNGEE. V was clipped by 4 bases and J by 4 bases; unmatched bases: 11.

This rearrangement joins TRBV3-1 (or the pseudogene TRBV3-2) to TRBJ1-6, with TRBD1 as a possible D gene (6 bases). Germline loops: CDR1 LGHDT, CDR2 YNNKEL (reference sequence). V was clipped by 4 bases and J by 6 bases, with 13 bases between them. The CDR3 totals 15 residues. Written as DNA, the CDR3 is TGTGCCAGCAGCCCCCAGGCAGGGGCTAATTCACCCCTCCACTTT. Translating it yields CASSPQAGANSPLHF.

The chain links TRBV5-1 to TRBJ1-6; 8 positions agree with TRBD1. The V gene end was trimmed by 4 bases and the J gene end by 7 bases; junction bases not matched to a gene: 7. The CDR3 extends over 15 amino acids. Germline V gene lookup returns CDR1 SGHRS and CDR2 YFSETQ. This CDR3 is CASSPQGARNSPLHF. CDR3 DNA: TGCGCCAGCAGCCCTCAGGGGGCTAGAAATTCACCCCTCCACTTT. The full variable domain, in which reference TRBV5-1 and TRBJ1-6 provide the parts outside the CDR3, is KAGVTQTPRYLIKTRGQQVTLSCSPISGHRSVSWYQQTPGQGLQFLFEYFSETQRNKGNFPGRFSGRQFSNSRSEMNVSTLELGDSALYLCASSPQGARNSPLHFGNGTRLTVT.

This chain uses TRBV4-1 with TRBJ2-7; 10 nucleotides align to TRBD2. The V gene end was trimmed by 3 bases and the J gene end by 0 bases; junction bases not matched to a gene: 11. Germline V lookup: CDR1 MGHRA, CDR2 YSYEKL. The CDR3 sequence is 18 residues long. CDR3 nucleotide sequence: TGCGCCAGCAGCCAGTTGGCCGCGAGACTAGCGGGCTCCTACGAGCAGTACTTC. It is translated as CASSQLAARLAGSYEQYF.

This chain uses TRBV4-1 with TRBJ2-1, with 7 bases matching TRBD2. This CDR3 is 14 amino acids long. CDR1 MGHRA and CDR2 YSYEKL come from the germline V gene. Trimming removed 1 base from V and 5 bases from J; junction bases left unmatched: 2. The CDR3 sequence: CASSQGGTNNEQFF. As DNA, the CDR3 is TGCGCCAGCAGCCAAGGAGGGACTAACAATGAGCAGTTCTTC.

This clone was observed once. This sequence joins TRBV2 and TRBJ1-3, with TRBD1 as a possible D gene (6 bases). The CDR3 sequence is 14 residues long. Germline lookup yields CDR1 SNHLY and CDR2 FYNNEI. V gave up 4 bases and J gave up 4 bases, with 11 bases separating them. CDR3 nucleotide sequence: TGTGCCAGCAGTGGACAAACAGGGGGAAACACCATATATTTT. Translated: CASSGQTGGNTIYF.

The chain carries TRBV12-5 and TRBJ1-5, with a possible D match to TRBD1 (6 bases). CDR3 length: 16 residues. Germline V gene data show CDR1 as LGHNT and CDR2 as FRNRAP. Trimming took off 0 bases at V and 4 bases at J, with 13 bases between the two ends. DNA for the CDR3: TGTGCTAGTGGTTTGGTAGTCAGGGGTTCAAATCAGCCCCAGCATTTT. Translated, it gives CASGLVVRGSNQPQHF.

V and J are TRBV3-1 (or the pseudogene TRBV3-2) and TRBJ2-7; D is possibly TRBD2 (5 bases). V lost 4 bases and J lost 6, with 16 bases in between. The CDR3 extends over 14 amino acids. Per germline, CDR1 LGHDT and CDR2 YNNKEL (reference sequence). The DNA of the CDR3 is TGTGCCAGCAGCCCGACTTACGATGAGGGCGAGCAGTACTTC. Translation gives CASSPTYDEGEQYF.

This chain uses TRBV7-2 with TRBJ2-4; D call uncertain. V shed 5 bases and J shed 6 bases, with 14 bases lying between them. This CDR3 region has 14 residues. Germline CDR1 SGHTA, CDR2 FQGNSA. CDR3 in amino acids: CASSPRSGPNIQYF. For the CDR3, the DNA is TGTGCCAGCAGCCCCCGGTCTGGGCCAAACATTCAGTACTTC.

V is TRBV5-4 and J is TRBJ1-1, with 10 bases identical to TRBD1. This CDR3 contains 13 residues. Trimming took 5 bases from V and 5 from J; bases not matched to a gene: 3. CDR1 and CDR2 (germline): SGHNT, YYREEE (reference sequence). CDR3 nucleotides: TGTGCCAGCAGTTGGGACAGGGGAACTGAAGCTTTCTTT. Its protein is CASSWDRGTEAFF.

J is TRBJ1-5 and V is TRBV24-1; 9 bases fit TRBD1. Germline CDR1 reads KGHDR; CDR2 reads SFDVKD. This CDR3 contains 16 residues. Germline trimming cut 3 bases from V and 4 bases from J; bases unmatched to any gene: 6. The CDR3 reads CATSDRKTGGNQPQHF. In DNA, the CDR3 is TGTGCCACCAGTGATCGAAAGACAGGGGGTAATCAGCCCCAGCATTTT.

The chain is built from TRBV27 and TRBJ2-3; 15 positions agree with TRBD2. The CDR3 has 19 amino acids. Unmatched junction bases numbered 12, after V lost 5 bases and J lost 3 bases. Germline CDR1 reads MNHEY; CDR2 reads SMNVEV (reference sequence). The CDR3 sequence is CASSLGLAGGRSGTDTQYF. CDR3 DNA sequence: TGTGCCAGCAGTCTCGGACTAGCGGGGGGGCGATCAGGGACAGATACGCAGTATTTT.

This chain connects TRBV4-3 to TRBJ2-1; D perhaps matches TRBD1 (6 bases). The CDR3 runs 15 residues. CDR1 is LGHNA and CDR2 is YSLEER in the germline V gene. Trimming cost V 5 bases and J 0 bases, with 11 bases left between them. The CDR3 DNA follows: TGCGCCAGCAGCACACACAGGGACTCCTACAATGAGCAGTTCTTC. Translation: CASSTHRDSYNEQFF.

This chain links TRBV9 with TRBJ1-1, with D unresolved. The germline gives CDR1 SGDLS, CDR2 YYNGEE. The CDR3 contains 15 residues. Trimming took 0 bases from V and 6 from J, leaving 15 bases between them. CDR3 in amino acids: CASSVGGGLGAEAFF. The CDR3 nucleotides read TGTGCCAGCAGCGTAGGAGGAGGGCTCGGAGCTGAAGCTTTCTTT.

V is TRBV6-5 and J is TRBJ1-6, with TRBD1 as a possible D gene (5 bases). This CDR3 is built from 14 residues. Germline loops: CDR1 MNHEY, CDR2 SVGAGI. The V end was cut by 6 bases, the J end by 9 bases, with 15 bases between. CDR3 amino acids: CASSLGAGFSPLHF. The CDR3 DNA follows: TGTGCCAGCAGCCTTGGGGCAGGGTTTTCACCCCTCCACTTT.

CDR3 amino acids: CASSIQGIDAFF. In DNA, the CDR3 is TGTGCCAGCAGTATCCAGGGAATCGACGCTTTCTTT. The chain links TRBV2 to TRBJ1-1; D may be TRBD1 (5 bases). V lost 5 bases and J 11 bases, leaving 15 bases between the germline ends. This CDR3 spans 12 amino acids. The germline V gene has CDR1 SNHLY and CDR2 FYNNEI.

This clone was counted a few times. Other DNA sequences in the sample encode the same CDR3. The CDR3 sequence: CASSPGQNSPLHF. In DNA form, the CDR3 reads TGTGCCAGCAGTCCGGGACAGAATTCACCCCTCCACTTT. The chain joins TRBV12-3 or TRBV12-4 to TRBJ1-6; 7 nucleotides align to TRBD1. V trimming: 5 bases; J trimming: 7 bases; junction bases outside the gene matches: 2. There are 13 residues in the CDR3.

The chain employs TRBV24-1 and TRBJ2-1, with 7 bases fitting TRBD1. The CDR3 runs to 19 residues. Per the germline V gene, CDR1 is KGHDR and CDR2 is SFDVKD. V lost 6 bases, J lost 0 bases, and 16 bases stayed unmatched. The CDR3 bases are TGTGCCACCAGTTCATCCGGGACAGTGACGCGAAGCTCCTACAATGAGCAGTTCTTC. Translated: CATSSSGTVTRSSYNEQFF.

The chain recombines TRBV10-3 with TRBJ2-1; 11 positions match TRBD2. Germline V gene sequence: CDR1 ENHRY, CDR2 SYGVKD. The CDR3 is made up of 18 amino acids. The J segment lost 4 bases and the V segment lost 5 bases, leaving 13 bases of the junction unmatched. The CDR3 loop reads CAISLALAGGPSYNEQFF. The DNA for the CDR3 is TGTGCCATCAGTCTCGCTCTAGCGGGAGGCCCCTCTTACAATGAGCAGTTCTTC.

This chain uses TRBV18 with TRBJ1-4; D possibly corresponds to TRBD1 (6 bases). The germline V gene encodes CDR1 KGHSH and CDR2 LQKENI. V dropped 4 bases and J dropped 2 bases, with 14 bases sitting between them. The CDR3 consists of 16 residues. The CDR3 DNA follows: TGTGCCAGCTCACACAGTACTGGGGGCACTAATGAAAAACTGTTTTTT. Protein product: CASSHSTGGTNEKLFF.